The entry below gives a single T cell receptor (beta chain) sequence along with its context. Its matching antigen is unknown. Measured with immunoSEQ multiplex PCR; TCRdb has only the in-frame clones, and not every one. The profile shows hundreds of thousands of clones, 95% to 98% of them singletons. In the naive CD8 group, cells lacked CD45RO and were positively selected for CCR7, so terminally differentiated effector memory CD45RA+ cells were left out. Recent acute infections and vaccinations were absent in the healthy HIV-negative adult donors. This sample stems from a study of shared clonotypes between healthy human individuals. Study-wide findings and caveats: Expectations were that clonotype sharing among donors would be affected by sequencing depth. Rarefaction revealed incomplete sorted-subset sequencing despite large depth. Compared with clonotypes that all four donors shared, non-shared clonotypes had lower generation probabilities.

V shed 5 bases and J shed 1 base, with 12 bases lying between them. The germline V gene has CDR1 SQVTM and CDR2 ANQGSEA. The CDR3 loop spans 13 amino acids. The chain carries TRBV29-1 and TRBJ2-7; no reliable D call. Input material: naive CD8+ T cells sorted from blood. This receptor was identified in a man aged 30 to 45 in good health. CDR3 sequence: CSVTKLLSYEQYF. CDR3 sequence (DNA): TGCAGCGTTACAAAATTATTGTCCTACGAGCAGTACTTC.